Presented here are 12 T cell receptor beta chains from one specimen sequenced in a study of vaccination effects on CD4 cells after COVID-19 (dated by TCRdb to between 2021 and 2024). After 10 days of culture, CD4+ T cells were isolated with the EasySep CD4+ T cell isolation kit. Each participant received two doses of an mRNA SARS-CoV-2 vaccine, either BNT162b2 or mRNA-1273. The library was generated by the immunoSEQ multiplex PCR assay. The source is immuneACCESS, and TCRdb retained only in-frame sequences with V and J called. Part of the clones is not carried over; for the studies checked, unresolved V genes explain less than half of this, and the remainder is unexplained. This sample comprises tens of thousands of clones, less than 75% of them detected only once. Of the sample, about 2% falls within the top ten clones. These receptors' targets are unknown. The sample was CD4+ T cells from PBMCs cultured without peptide, taken after COVID-19 vaccination. Receptors were obtained from a human donor who received a COVID-19 vaccine.

This clone was counted between two and nine times. This sequence joins TRBV2 and TRBJ2-5; maybe TRBD2 (5 bases). Germline CDR1 and CDR2: SNHLY and FYNNEI. The CDR3 length is 11 residues. The V gene lost 7 bases and the J gene lost 3 bases, with 6 bases spanning the gap. The CDR3 here is CASKGEETQYF. For the CDR3, the DNA is TGTGCCAGCAAGGGAGAAGAGACCCAGTACTTC.

The rearrangement uses TRBV20-1 and TRBJ1-5, with D tentatively TRBD1 (5 bases). The CDR3 is 13 residues long. CDR1 and CDR2 (germline): DFQATT, SNEGSKA (reference sequence). V shed 3 bases and J shed 4 bases, with 10 bases lying between them. The CDR3 DNA follows: TGCAGTGCTAGTATAACAGGAAATCAGCCCCAGCATTTT. Its protein product is CSASITGNQPQHF.

This chain uses TRBV12-3 or TRBV12-4 with TRBJ2-1; D unclear. Trimming left V 6 bases short and J 4 bases short, with 7 bases between. The CDR3 is 12 residues long. CDR3 sequence (DNA): TGTGCCAGCAGGGAAGGGTACAATGAGCAGTTCTTC. It codes for CASREGYNEQFF.

The rearrangement joins TRBV28 to TRBJ1-1; no clear D gene. V was pared by 3 bases and J by 0 bases, with 5 bases between. Germline CDR1 and CDR2: MDHEN and SYDVKM. This CDR3 has 13 amino acids. CDR3 nucleotides: TGTGCCAGCAGTTTGGGGATGAACACTGAAGCTTTCTTT. It is translated as CASSLGMNTEAFF.

This clone was detected a few times. One end of the junction fails to match germline, which may point to a read error. V gene TRBV7-3 combines with J gene TRBJ1-5; D gene uncertain. The CDR3 runs to 13 residues. Germline V lookup: CDR1 SGHTA, CDR2 FQGTGA. CDR3 sequence: CASSVLKGRFYFF. For the CDR3, the DNA is TGTGCCAGCAGCGTATTAAAAGGACGGTTTTATTTTTTT.

The chain couples TRBV28 to TRBJ1-1; perhaps TRBD1 as D (5 bases). This CDR3 contains 13 residues. The germline V and J ends were trimmed by 6 bases and 10 bases, with 18 bases remaining between them. Germline V lookup: CDR1 MDHEN, CDR2 SYDVKM. CDR3 amino acids: CASSRTLGGRAFF. The CDR3 nucleotides read TGTGCCAGCAGCCGAACGCTGGGGGGGAGAGCTTTCTTT.

The V and J genes are TRBV4-1 and TRBJ1-2; D is uncertain. CDR3 length: 15 residues. Germline loops: CDR1 MGHRA, CDR2 YSYEKL. Trimming took 1 base from V and 3 from J, leaving 12 bases between them. CDR3 in DNA: TGCGCCAGCAGCCAAGGTAGGGCAAGAGACTATGGCTACACCTTC. It translates to CASSQGRARDYGYTF.

This chain links TRBV7-9 with TRBJ1-2, with 7 nucleotides matching TRBD1. V was pared by 8 bases and J by 4 bases, with 10 bases of the junction left unmatched. This CDR3 comprises 14 residues. Germline V gene data show CDR1 as SEHNR and CDR2 as FQNEAQ (reference sequence). The CDR3 DNA follows: TGTGCCAGCTTCTCACTGAGGACAGGCTATGGCTACACCTTC. Amino acids: CASFSLRTGYGYTF.

This clone was seen only a few times. The J gene is TRBJ2-1, the V gene TRBV2; TRBD1 matches at 8 bases. Germline CDR1 and CDR2: SNHLY and FYNNEI. Germline trimming cut 5 bases from V and 2 bases from J; bases unmatched to any gene: 5. The CDR3 consists of 15 residues. The CDR3 nucleotides read TGTGCCAGCAGTAACAGGGGGAATGCCTACAATGAGCAGTTCTTC. This sequence encodes CASSNRGNAYNEQFF.

This clone came up once. The genes are TRBV29-1 and TRBJ1-2; 7 positions match TRBD1. The germline V gene encodes CDR1 SQVTM and CDR2 ANQGSEA. There are 16 residues in the CDR3. The V gene end was trimmed by 6 bases and the J gene end by 1 base; junction bases not matched to a gene: 14. The CDR3 DNA follows: TGCAGCGTACCTCCGGCACAGGGGCCGTATAACTATGGCTACACCTTC. This encodes CSVPPAQGPYNYGYTF. The entire variable domain, with the rest obtained from reference TRBV29-1 and TRBJ1-2, is as follows: SAVISQKPSRDICQRGTSLTIQCQVDSQVTMMFWYRQQPGQSLTLIATANQGSEATYESGFVIDKFPISRPNLTFSTLTVSNMSPEDSSIYLCSVPPAQGPYNYGYTFGSGTRLTVV.

The genes are TRBV24-1 and TRBJ2-5; 10 nucleotides line up with TRBD1. This CDR3 comprises 18 residues. Germline V lookup: CDR1 KGHDR, CDR2 SFDVKD. The V gene end was trimmed by 3 bases and the J gene end by 4 bases; junction bases not matched to a gene: 13. DNA of the CDR3: TGTGCCACCAGTGATCATGGGGGGGACAGGGGAGGAAGAGAGACCCAGTACTTC. Translating gives CATSDHGGDRGGRETQYF.

Worth noting for this clone: The same CDR3 also results from other DNA sequences found in this sample. The chain uses TRBV9 and TRBJ1-2, with 10 bases aligning to TRBD1. This CDR3 has 14 amino acids. With 2 bases clipped from V and 2 bases from J, the junction kept 0 bases outside the gene matches. The germline CDR1 and CDR2 sequences are SGDLS and YYNGEE. The DNA for the CDR3 is TGTGCCAGCAGCGTGGGACAGGGGAACTATGGCTACACCTTC. It specifies CASSVGQGNYGYTF.